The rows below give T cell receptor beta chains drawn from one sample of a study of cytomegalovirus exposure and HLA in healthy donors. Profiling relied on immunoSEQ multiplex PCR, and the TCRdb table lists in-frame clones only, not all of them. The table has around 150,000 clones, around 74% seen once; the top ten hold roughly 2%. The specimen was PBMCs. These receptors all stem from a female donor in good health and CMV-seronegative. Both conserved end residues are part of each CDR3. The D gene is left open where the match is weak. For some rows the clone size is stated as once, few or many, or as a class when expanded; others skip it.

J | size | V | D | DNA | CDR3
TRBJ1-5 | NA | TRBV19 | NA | TGTGCCAGTAGTCCGGGACTCAGTAATCAGCCCCAGCATTTT | CASSPGLSNQPQHF
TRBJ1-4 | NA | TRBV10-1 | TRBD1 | TGCGCCAGCAGTATGGGACAGGGACATGAAAAACTGTTTTTT | CASSMGQGHEKLFF
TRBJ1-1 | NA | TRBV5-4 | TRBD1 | TGTGCCAGCAGCCCCAACAGGGGGCGGGACACTGAAGCTTTCTTT | CASSPNRGRDTEAFF
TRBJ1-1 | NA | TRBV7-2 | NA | TGTGCCAGCAGCTTGTACGGGGTGAACACTGAAGCTTTCTTT | CASSLYGVNTEAFF
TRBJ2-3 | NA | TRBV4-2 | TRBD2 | TGTGCCAGCAGCCAAGACCAACTAGCGAATACGCAGTATTTT | CASSQDQLANTQYF
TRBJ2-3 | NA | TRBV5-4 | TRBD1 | TGTGCCAGCAGCCCAGGGACAGGAACTAGCACAGATACGCAGTATTTT | CASSPGTGTSTDTQYF
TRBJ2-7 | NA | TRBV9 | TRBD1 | TGTGCCAGCAGCATTCCGGGACAGCCCGACTACGAGCAGTACTTC | CASSIPGQPDYEQYF
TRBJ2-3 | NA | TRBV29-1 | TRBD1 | TGCAGCGTTGCCCAGGGGGCCCCCACAGATACGCAGTATTTT | CSVAQGAPTDTQYF
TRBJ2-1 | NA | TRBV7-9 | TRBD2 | TGTGCCAGCAGCACGGGACTAGGGGCCTACAATGAGCAGTTCTTC | CASSTGLGAYNEQFF
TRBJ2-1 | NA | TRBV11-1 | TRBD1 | TGTGCCAGCAGCTTCGGCAGGGGGCACAATGAGCAGTTCTTC | CASSFGRGHNEQFF
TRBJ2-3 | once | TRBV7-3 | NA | TGTGCCAGCACCCAAGGGGGGGCTGGCACAGATACGCAGTATTTT | CASTQGGAGTDTQYF
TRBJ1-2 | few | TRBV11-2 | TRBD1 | TGTGCCAGCAGCGCGGGGACAGGCTATGGCTACACCTTC | CASSAGTGYGYTF
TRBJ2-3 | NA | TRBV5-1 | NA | TGCGCCAGCAGCGTCCCCCAGGTCGGCACAGATACGCAGTATTTT | CASSVPQVGTDTQYF
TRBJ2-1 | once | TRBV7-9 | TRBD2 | TGTGCCAGCAGCTCCCTCCGGAGCGGGAGGGCCAATGAGCAGTTCTTC | CASSSLRSGRANEQFF
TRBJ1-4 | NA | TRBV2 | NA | TGTGCCAGCAGGGTTGAGAAACTGTTTTTT | CASRVEKLFF
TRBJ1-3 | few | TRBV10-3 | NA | TGTGCCATCAGTCGAGGACCGGGACACGACTCTGGAAACACCATATATTTT | CAISRGPGHDSGNTIYF
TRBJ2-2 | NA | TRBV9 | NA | TGTGCCAGCAGCCCATCTGGAGGTTCGAGAACCGGGGAGCTGTTTTTT | CASSPSGGSRTGELFF
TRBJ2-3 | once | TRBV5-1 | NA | TGCGCCAGCACCCCCCTCGGGATGGGAAACACAGATACGCAGTATTTT | CASTPLGMGNTDTQYF
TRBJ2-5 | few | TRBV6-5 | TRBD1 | TGTGCCAGCAGTAGGACAGGTCTTGGGGAGACCCAGTACTTC | CASSRTGLGETQYF
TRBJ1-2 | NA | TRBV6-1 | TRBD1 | TGTGCCAGCAGTTCCCAGAGACAGGGGAACTATGGCTACACCTTC | CASSSQRQGNYGYTF
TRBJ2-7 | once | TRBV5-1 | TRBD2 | TGCGCCAGCAGTCAAGGGACTAGCGGGGGTTACTACGTCGAGCAGTACTTC | CASSQGTSGGYYVEQYF
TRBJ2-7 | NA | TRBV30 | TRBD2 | TGTGCCTGGAGTGTACGAAAAGGACTAGCGGACCACGAGCAGTACTTC | CAWSVRKGLADHEQYF
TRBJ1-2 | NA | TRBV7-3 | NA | TGTGCCAGCAGCTTATCAGGGTCTGGCTACACCTTC | CASSLSGSGYTF
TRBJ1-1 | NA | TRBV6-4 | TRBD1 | TGTGCCAGCAGTGACCGGCCGAGACAGGGGGCTGAGGCAGCTTTCTTT | CASSDRPRQGAEAAFF
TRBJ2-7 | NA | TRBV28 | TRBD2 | TGTGCCAGCGGGGGGACTAGGCGGGGCGAGCAGTACTTC | CASGGTRRGEQYF
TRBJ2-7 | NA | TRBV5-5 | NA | TGTGCCAGCAGCCAGGACAGCCTTAAGGTGTGGGAGCAGTACTTC | CASSQDSLKVWEQYF
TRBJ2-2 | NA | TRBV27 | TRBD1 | TGTGCCAGCAGTTTGGGGACAGGGAACACCGGGGAGCTGTTTTTT | CASSLGTGNTGELFF
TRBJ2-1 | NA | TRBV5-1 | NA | TGCGCCAGCAGCTTGGGTTCGGAGGATGAGCAGCTCTTC | CASSLGSEDEQLF
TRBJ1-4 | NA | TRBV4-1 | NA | TGCGCCAGCAGCCAAGTCCAGGAAAAACTGTTTTTT | CASSQVQEKLFF
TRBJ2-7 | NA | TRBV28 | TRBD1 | TGTGCCAGCAGTTGGGACAGAGACTACGAGCAGTACTTC | CASSWDRDYEQYF
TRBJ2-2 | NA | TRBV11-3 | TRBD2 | TGTGCCAGCAGCCCGGGGACTAGCGGGAACACCGGGGAGCTGTTTTTT | CASSPGTSGNTGELFF
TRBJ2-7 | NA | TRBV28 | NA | TGTGCCAGCAGTTTACGACAGTCCTACGAGCAGTACTTC | CASSLRQSYEQYF
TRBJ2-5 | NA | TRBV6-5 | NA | TGTGCCAGCAGTCCCGCCGGACAGCTGGAGACCCAGTACTTC | CASSPAGQLETQYF
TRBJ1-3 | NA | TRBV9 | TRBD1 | TGTGCCAGCAGCGTAGAAGGGACAGGGGCTACTGGAAACACCATATATTTT | CASSVEGTGATGNTIYF
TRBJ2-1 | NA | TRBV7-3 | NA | TGTGCCAGCAGCTTAACAGCGATCTACAATGAGCAGTTCTTC | CASSLTAIYNEQFF
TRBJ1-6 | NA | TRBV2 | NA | TGTGCCAGCTTGATGGAGGAGAATTCACCCCTCCACTTT | CASLMEENSPLHF
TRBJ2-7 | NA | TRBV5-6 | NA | TGTGCCAGCAGTCCAGGGCCCAACTCCTACGAGCAGTACTTC | CASSPGPNSYEQYF
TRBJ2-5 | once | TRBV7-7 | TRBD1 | TGTGCCAGCAGCCCCGTCAGGGGGTTTCAAGAGACCCAGTACTTC | CASSPVRGFQETQYF
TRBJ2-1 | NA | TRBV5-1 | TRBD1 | TGCGCCAGCAGCTCCGCCCCCGGGACAGGCCCCAATGAGCAGTTCTTC | CASSSAPGTGPNEQFF
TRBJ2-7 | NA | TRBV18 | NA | TGTGCCAGCTCTCCCCCCTCCGCGGGCGGCGAGCAGTACTTC | CASSPPSAGGEQYF
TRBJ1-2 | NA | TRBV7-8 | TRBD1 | TGTGCCAGCAGCTTAGTTGTGACAGGGGGCCGGGGCTACACCTTC | CASSLVVTGGRGYTF
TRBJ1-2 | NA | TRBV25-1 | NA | TGTGCCAGCACCCCTCGAACCGGCCCAGAGCGTGCTAACTATGGCTACACCTTC | CASTPRTGPERANYGYTF
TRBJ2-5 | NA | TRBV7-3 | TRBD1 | TGTGCCAGCAGCTTGACAGGGAACCAAGAGACCCAGTACTTC | CASSLTGNQETQYF
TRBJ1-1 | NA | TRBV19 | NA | TGTGCCAGTAGGTCGGTGGCGGGATATAACACTGAAGCTTTCTTT | CASRSVAGYNTEAFF
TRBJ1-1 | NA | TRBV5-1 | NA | TGCGCCAGCAGCTTGACCGGGACTACGACGACTGAAACTTTCTTT | CASSLTGTTTTETFF
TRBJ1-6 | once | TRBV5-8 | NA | TGTGCCAGCAGCGGAGGAGGCGGAAATTCACCCCTCCACTTT | CASSGGGGNSPLHF
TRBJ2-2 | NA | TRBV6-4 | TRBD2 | TGTGCCAGCAGTAAAAGCGGGGGCAACACCGGGGAGCTGTTTTTT | CASSKSGGNTGELFF
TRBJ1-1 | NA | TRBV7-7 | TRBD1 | TGTGCCAGCAGTCCAGGGGGGTCGGACACTGAAGCTTTCTTT | CASSPGGSDTEAFF
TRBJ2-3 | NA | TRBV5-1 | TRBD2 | TGCGCCAGCAGCTTGGCCCCGGGACTAGGGGGAGATACGCAGTATTTT | CASSLAPGLGGDTQYF